This entry describes one T cell receptor beta chain. The data derive from a study of blood T cell repertoires in COVID-19. Study summary: Sources were T cells, B-cell-depleted T cells, or PBMCs; the material itself was cDNA or gDNA.

This CDR3 comprises 17 residues. CDR1 and CDR2 (germline): MNHEY, SMNVEV (reference sequence). Trimming pared 0 bases from V and 0 bases from J, leaving 12 bases between. The authors' processing: Using reference gene primer amplification, nucleated cell counts were estimated. Assay used: immunoSEQ multiplex PCR; TCRdb lists only in-frame clones, some missing. The V and J calls and clone size were taken over from that table, and D and trimming were inferred from the DNA. The sample shows a few hundred thousand clones, around 86% of them seen only once. The chain couples TRBV27 to TRBJ1-3; D unresolved. The source is a man aged 35 to 55 who had recovered from COVID-19. Sequenced sample: peripheral blood. CDR3 coding DNA: TGTGCCAGCAGTTTATCACGCGGAAGCCACTCTGGAAACACCATATATTTT. Its protein is CASSLSRGSHSGNTIYF.